This TCR beta chain was sequenced for a study of blood T cell repertoires in COVID-19. The protocol was immunoSEQ multiplex PCR, while the TCRdb copy is restricted to in-frame clones and leaves out a portion. The profile shows 390,000 or so clones, around 83% of them singletons. Germline assignment: CDR1 SGDLS and CDR2 YYNGEE. The CDR3 loop spans 12 amino acids. Between the trimmed V and J ends, which lost 0 bases and 6 bases, there was a span of 7 bases. Donors were grouped by their self-reported clinical history. Sequenced input: PBMCs or T cells enriched from blood (not recorded which). The rearrangement links TRBV9 to TRBJ2-7; no definite D call. The clonotype was recovered from a woman aged 45 to 65 who had recovered from COVID-19. CDR3: CASSVAHGEQYF. The CDR3, as DNA: TGTGCCAGCAGCGTAGCTCACGGCGAGCAGTACTTC. Variable domain in full (rest from reference TRBV9 and TRBJ2-7): DSGVTQTPKHLITATGQRVTLRCSPRSGDLSVYWYQQSLDQGLQFLIQYYNGEERAKGNILERFSAQQFPDLHSELNLSSLELGDSALYFCASSVAHGEQYFGPGTRLTVT.